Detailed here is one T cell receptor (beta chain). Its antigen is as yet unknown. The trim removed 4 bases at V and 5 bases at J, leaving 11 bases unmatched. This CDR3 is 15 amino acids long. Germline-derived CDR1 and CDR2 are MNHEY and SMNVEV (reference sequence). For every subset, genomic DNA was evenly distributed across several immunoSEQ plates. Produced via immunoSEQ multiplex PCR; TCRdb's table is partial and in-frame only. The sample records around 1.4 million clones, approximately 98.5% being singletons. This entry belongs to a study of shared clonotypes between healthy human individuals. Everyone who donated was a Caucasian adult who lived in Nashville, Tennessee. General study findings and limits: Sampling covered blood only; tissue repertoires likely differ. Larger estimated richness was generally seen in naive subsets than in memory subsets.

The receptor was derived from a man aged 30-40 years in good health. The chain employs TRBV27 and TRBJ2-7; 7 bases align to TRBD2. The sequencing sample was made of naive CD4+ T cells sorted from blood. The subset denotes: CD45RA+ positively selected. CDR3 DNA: TGTGCCAGCAGTTGGACCCTCTCGGGGGGAAACGAGCAGTACTTC. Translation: CASSWTLSGGNEQYF.